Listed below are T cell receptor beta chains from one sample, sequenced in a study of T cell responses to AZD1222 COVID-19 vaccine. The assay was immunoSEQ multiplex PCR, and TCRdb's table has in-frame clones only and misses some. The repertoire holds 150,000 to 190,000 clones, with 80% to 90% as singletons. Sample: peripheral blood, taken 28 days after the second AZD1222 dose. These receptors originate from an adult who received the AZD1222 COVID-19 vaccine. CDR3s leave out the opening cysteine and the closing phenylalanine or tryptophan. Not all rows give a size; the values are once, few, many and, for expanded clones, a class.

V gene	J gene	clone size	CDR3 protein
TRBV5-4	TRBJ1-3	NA	ASSLAQSNTIY
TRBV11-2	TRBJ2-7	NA	ASSQGLAGLTYEQY
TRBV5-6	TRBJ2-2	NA	ASSFRKDGVNTGELF
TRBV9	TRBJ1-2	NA	ASSLEGGGRKGYT
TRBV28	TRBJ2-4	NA	ASSLDSNLAKNIQY
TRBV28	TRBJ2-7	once	ATGTGNSYEQY
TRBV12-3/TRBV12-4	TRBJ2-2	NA	ASGKELF
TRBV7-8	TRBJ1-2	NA	ASSWTGTDHYGYT
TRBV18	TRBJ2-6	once	ASSRAQGSGANVLT
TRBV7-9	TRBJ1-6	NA	ASSLEQVNSPLH
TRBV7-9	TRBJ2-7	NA	ASSLGNPPYEQY
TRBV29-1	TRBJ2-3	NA	SAEQGLRDTQY
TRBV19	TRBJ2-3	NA	ASSQGGGNTDTQY
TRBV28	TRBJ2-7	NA	ASSLYRDEQY
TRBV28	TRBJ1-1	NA	ASSTPGTGNAFVAF
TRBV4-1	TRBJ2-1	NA	ASSQDMGRGYNEQF
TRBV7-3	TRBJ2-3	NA	ASSLFPPWDTHTDTQY
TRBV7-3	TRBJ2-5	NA	ASSIAGGQETQY
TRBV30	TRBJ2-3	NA	AWSKTIPSTDTQY
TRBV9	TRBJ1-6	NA	ASSVAPATGSPLH
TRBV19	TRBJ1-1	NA	ASTGQGKAEAF
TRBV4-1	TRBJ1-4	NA	ASSQDRTPNEKLF
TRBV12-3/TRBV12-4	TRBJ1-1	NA	ASSFGEDTEAF
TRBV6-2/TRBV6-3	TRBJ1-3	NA	ASSYEGTGNTIY
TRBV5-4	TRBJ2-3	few	ASSLGTGSIDTQY
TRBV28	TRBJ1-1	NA	ASSLSRGAF
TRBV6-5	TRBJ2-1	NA	ASSYGLAGGYEQF
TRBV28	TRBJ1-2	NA	ANYDRPNGYT
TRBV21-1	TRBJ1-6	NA	ASNTLIPGVSSFFNSPLH
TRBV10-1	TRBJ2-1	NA	ASRSLASEQF
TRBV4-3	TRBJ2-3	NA	ASSQDRDRTQY
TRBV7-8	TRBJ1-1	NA	ASSLLPGAMNTEAF
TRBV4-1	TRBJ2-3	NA	ASSHTSPSTDTQY
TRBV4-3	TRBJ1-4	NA	ASSQSTGTGVEKLF
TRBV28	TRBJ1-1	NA	ASSLRTTEAF
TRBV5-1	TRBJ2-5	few	ASSRQRGETQY
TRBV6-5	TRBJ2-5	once	ASSSMTGAGETQY
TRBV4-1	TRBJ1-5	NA	ASSLSTGSNQPQH
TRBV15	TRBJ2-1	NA	ATSRDSRGTPKF
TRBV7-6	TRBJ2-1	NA	ASSLSLAVAGEQF
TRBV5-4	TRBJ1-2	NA	ASSDTGDRGYT
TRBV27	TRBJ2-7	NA	ASSSGGSYEQY